The 10 T cell receptor gamma chains in this list originate from one sample, sequenced in a study of Vδ1+ human thymocytes. Study observations and caveats: In the thymus, TRG and TRD repertoires looked highly polyclonal with Gaussian CDR3 lengths.

Extracted RNA was reverse transcribed into cDNA. Multiplex PCR used pooled V-gene forward primers and a constant-region reverse primer to amplify CDR3s. TCRdb re-identified clones in the multiplex PCR reads via CATT. The sample carries roughly 30,000 gamma-chain clones, roughly a fifth recorded once. The antigens for these receptors are not known. The source material was Vdelta1+ gamma-delta thymocytes from the thymus. Subset here: FACS-sorted CD3+ TCRalphabeta- TCRVdelta1+ TCRVdelta2- thymocytes. These receptors all come from a boy less than two years old who had congenital heart surgery.

A remark on this clone: Sequence at one end of the junction differs from germline and may be a read error. The gene calls are TRGV2 and TRGJ1 or TRGJ2. The CDR3 covers 14 residues. Germline values: CDR1 EGSNGY, CDR2 YDSYNSKV. The CDR3 spells CATRDGRSDYKKLF. DNA for the CDR3: TGTGCCACCCGGGACGGCCGGAGCGATTATAAGAAACTCTTT.

The chain has TRGV4 and TRGJP2. V shed 1 base, J shed 7 bases, and the junction held 6 bases outside the gene matches. The length of the CDR3 is 14 residues. Germline values: CDR1 EGSTGY, CDR2 YDSYTSSV. The CDR3 sequence: CATWDGRNDWIKTF. Written as DNA, the CDR3 is TGTGCCACCTGGGATGGTCGGAATGATTGGATCAAGACGTTT.

The J gene is TRGJP1, the V gene TRGV9. V was clipped by 2 bases and J by 0 bases; unmatched bases: 3. CDR1 and CDR2 from the germline V gene are GITISATS and ISYDGTV (reference sequence). The CDR3 runs 15 residues. In DNA, the CDR3 is TGTGCCTTGTGGGAGGAGAATACCACTGGTTGGTTCAAGATATTT. Translation gives CALWEENTTGWFKIF.

Comments on this clone: The sample carries other DNA sequences with the same CDR3. This rearrangement joins TRGV2 to TRGJ1 or TRGJ2. Germline V gives CDR1 EGSNGY, CDR2 YDSYNSKV. The CDR3 contains 14 residues. V dropped 0 bases and J dropped 4; count of bases not matched to a gene: 6. CDR3 coding DNA: TGTGCCACCTGGGACGGGCCCGGCTATTATAAGAAACTCTTT. Its protein is CATWDGPGYYKKLF.

This clone was counted only a few times. The V and J genes are TRGV9 and TRGJ1 or TRGJ2. V shed 4 bases and J 7 bases; nucleotides not matched to a gene: 7. This CDR3 contains 12 residues. Germline-derived CDR1 and CDR2 are GITISATS and ISYDGTV (reference sequence). The CDR3: CALWDRGYKKLF. CDR3 in DNA: TGTGCCTTGTGGGATCGCGGATATAAGAAACTCTTT.

Note on this clone: The identical CDR3 is also encoded by other nucleotide sequences in the sample. The V and J genes are TRGV2 and TRGJP2. The CDR3 sequence is 14 residues long. From germline, CDR1 is EGSNGY and CDR2 YDSYNSKV. V shed 2 bases, J shed 5 bases, and the junction held 5 bases outside the gene matches. Here the CDR3 DNA reads TGTGCCACCTGGGACGCGGGAAGTGATTGGATCAAGACGTTT. It is translated as CATWDAGSDWIKTF.

This chain uses TRGV5 with TRGJ1 or TRGJ2. CDR1 is VINAFY and CDR2 is YDVSNSKD in the germline V gene. The CDR3 is made up of 10 amino acids. V shed 4 bases, J shed 12 bases, and the junction held 6 bases outside the gene matches. CDR3 loop: CATWEVWKLF. The CDR3 DNA sequence: TGTGCCACCTGGGAGGTCTGGAAACTCTTT.

The chain is built from TRGV9 and TRGJP1. V lost 2 bases and J lost 0; bases outside the gene matches: 3. CDR1 GITISATS and CDR2 ISYDGTV come from the germline V gene (reference sequence). The CDR3 length is 15 residues. The CDR3 loop reads CALWEDYTTGWFKIF. In DNA form, the CDR3 reads TGTGCCTTGTGGGAGGATTATACCACTGGTTGGTTCAAGATATTT.

This clone was found a few times. The rearrangement uses TRGV4 and TRGJ1 or TRGJ2. Germline CDR1 is EGSTGY and CDR2 is YDSYTSSV. V shed 0 bases, J shed 0 bases, and the junction held 2 bases outside the gene matches. CDR3 length: 14 amino acids. The CDR3 loop is CATWDGANYYKKLF. CDR3 coding DNA: TGTGCCACCTGGGATGGGGCGAATTATTATAAGAAACTCTTT.

There are a few counts of this clone. The rearrangement links TRGV5 to TRGJ1 or TRGJ2. V shed 2 bases, J shed 5 bases, and the junction held 15 bases outside the gene matches. Germline values: CDR1 VINAFY, CDR2 YDVSNSKD. This CDR3 contains 16 residues. The CDR3 DNA is TGTGCCACCTGGGACACTACCCTCGGGAGGGATTATAAGAAACTCTTT. This translates into CATWDTTLGRDYKKLF.